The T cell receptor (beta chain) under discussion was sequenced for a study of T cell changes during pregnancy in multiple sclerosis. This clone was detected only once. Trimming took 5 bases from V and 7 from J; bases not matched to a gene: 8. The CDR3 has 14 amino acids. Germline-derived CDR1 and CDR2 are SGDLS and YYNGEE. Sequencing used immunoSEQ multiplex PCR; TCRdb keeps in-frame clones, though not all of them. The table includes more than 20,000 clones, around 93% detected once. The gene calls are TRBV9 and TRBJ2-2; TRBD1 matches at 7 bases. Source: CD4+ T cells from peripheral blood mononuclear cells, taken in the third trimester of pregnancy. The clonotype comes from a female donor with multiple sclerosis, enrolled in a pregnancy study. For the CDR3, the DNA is TGTGCCAGCAGACTCACAGGGGTCTACGGGGAGCTGTTTTTT. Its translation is CASRLTGVYGELFF.